A selection of T cell receptor beta chains follows, all from one sample in a study of shared clonotypes between healthy human individuals. Assay used: immunoSEQ multiplex PCR; TCRdb lists only in-frame clones, some missing. The data show about 2 million clones, roughly 94% seen once. Input material: naive CD4+ T cells sorted from blood. The receptors were gathered from a man aged 18 to 35 in good health. Each CDR3 is given with its conserved first and last residue. The D gene is left open where the match is weak. Rows may omit the clone size; those that give it use once, few, many or a size class.

15,TRBV7-2,once,TRBJ2-3,NA,CASSLKGGATDTQYF,TGTGCCAGCAGCTTAAAGGGGGGGGCCACAGATACGCAGTATTTT
13,TRBV2,NA,TRBJ2-7,NA,CASSDDSRYEQYF,TGTGCCAGCAGTGACGACAGCCGGTACGAGCAGTACTTC
15,TRBV7-9,NA,TRBJ1-3,NA,CASSPDRIEGNTIYF,TGTGCCAGCAGCCCCGACAGGATTGAAGGAAACACCATATATTTT
17,TRBV9,NA,TRBJ2-5,TRBD2,CASSVWASGGALETQYF,TGTGCCAGCAGCGTATGGGCCAGCGGGGGGGCGTTAGAGACCCAGTACTTC
15,TRBV9,NA,TRBJ2-7,TRBD2,CASSVSSSGSYEQYF,TGTGCCAGCAGCGTTAGTTCTAGCGGGTCCTACGAGCAGTACTTC
15,TRBV5-4,once,TRBJ1-2,NA,CASSFDRRTNYGYTF,TGTGCCAGCAGCTTCGACAGGCGGACGAACTATGGCTACACCTTC
14,TRBV29-1,NA,TRBJ2-5,NA,CSVPGVGLSVSQYF,TGCAGCGTGCCCGGGGTCGGCCTTTCCGTCTCCCAGTACTTC
16,TRBV5-1,NA,TRBJ1-4,NA,CASSLGSSGTNEKLFF,TGCGCCAGCAGCTTGGGATCCTCTGGAACTAATGAAAAACTGTTTTTT
16,TRBV7-2,NA,TRBJ2-2,TRBD2,CASSSPSGRNTGELFF,TGTGCCAGCAGCTCCCCTAGCGGGAGGAACACCGGGGAGCTGTTTTTT
12,TRBV25-1,NA,TRBJ2-7,NA,CASSSRDPEVYF,TGTGCCAGCAGTTCCCGGGACCCCGAGGTGTACTTC
16,TRBV5-1,NA,TRBJ2-6,NA,CASSLDSGPGANVLTF,TGCGCCAGCAGCTTGGACAGCGGGCCTGGGGCCAACGTCCTGACTTTC
16,TRBV5-1,NA,TRBJ2-2,NA,CASSLVQPANTGELFF,TGCGCCAGCAGCTTGGTCCAGCCCGCGAACACCGGGGAGCTGTTTTTT
13,TRBV6-5,NA,TRBJ1-2,NA,CASRSGGRNGYTF,TGTGCCAGCCGAAGTGGGGGGAGAAATGGCTACACCTTC
13,TRBV6-1,NA,TRBJ1-2,TRBD1,CASNPGQVVGYTF,TGTGCCAGCAATCCGGGACAGGTAGTTGGCTACACCTTC
15,TRBV9,NA,TRBJ2-1,TRBD2,CASSVGGTSYNEQFF,TGTGCCAGCAGCGTAGGCGGGACTAGTTACAATGAGCAGTTCTTC
15,TRBV10-3,NA,TRBJ2-5,NA,CAISGGERGKETQYF,TGTGCCATCAGTGGGGGAGAAAGAGGAAAAGAGACCCAGTACTTC
11,TRBV7-8,NA,TRBJ2-1,NA,CASSMPDEQFF,TGTGCCAGCAGCATGCCCGATGAGCAGTTCTTC
13,TRBV18,NA,TRBJ2-7,NA,CASSPIVPYEQYF,TGTGCCAGCTCACCAATAGTCCCGTACGAGCAGTACTTC
13,TRBV10-3,many,TRBJ2-1,NA,CAISERPENEQFF,TGTGCCATCAGTGAAAGGCCTGAGAATGAGCAGTTCTTC
16,TRBV9,NA,TRBJ1-3,NA,CASSVEGLTAGNTIYF,TGTGCCAGCAGCGTAGAAGGGTTAACGGCGGGAAACACCATATATTTT
15,TRBV7-2,NA,TRBJ2-1,NA,CASSLGAVSYNEQFF,TGTGCCAGCAGCTTAGGGGCGGTCTCCTACAATGAGCAGTTCTTC
14,TRBV7-2,NA,TRBJ1-1,NA,CASSPRVKNTEAFF,TGTGCCAGCAGCCCAAGGGTAAAGAACACTGAAGCTTTCTTT
12,TRBV7-2,NA,TRBJ2-2,NA,CASGQNTGELFF,TGTGCCAGCGGCCAGAACACCGGGGAGCTGTTTTTT
18,TRBV23-1,NA,TRBJ2-7,TRBD1,CASRPKGTGFRLIYEQYF,TGCGCCAGCAGGCCTAAGGGGACAGGGTTCCGATTGATCTACGAGCAGTACTTC
16,TRBV5-1,NA,TRBJ2-2,NA,CASSRDGPYNAGELFF,TGCGCCAGCAGCCGAGACGGACCCTATAACGCCGGGGAGCTGTTTTTT
16,TRBV7-3,NA,TRBJ2-1,NA,CASSLLGGASYNEQFF,TGTGCCAGCAGCTTATTAGGCGGGGCCTCCTACAATGAGCAGTTCTTC
15,TRBV5-6,NA,TRBJ2-7,TRBD1,CASSLGQVWGDEQYF,TGTGCCAGCAGCCTCGGACAGGTTTGGGGAGACGAGCAGTACTTC
13,TRBV27,NA,TRBJ2-1,NA,CASTPGVGNEEFF,TGTGCCAGCACCCCTGGGGTGGGGAACGAAGAGTTCTTC
14,TRBV9,NA,TRBJ2-5,TRBD2,CASSARGGRETQYF,TGTGCCAGCAGCGCCCGGGGGGGCAGGGAGACCCAGTACTTC
12,TRBV15,NA,TRBJ2-1,NA,CATSRVKNEQFF,TGTGCCACCAGCAGAGTTAAAAATGAGCAGTTCTTC
14,TRBV28,NA,TRBJ2-7,TRBD1,CASSTGQVPYEQYF,TGTGCCAGCAGTACCGGACAGGTGCCCTACGAGCAGTACTTC
18,TRBV30,once,TRBJ2-2,TRBD2,CAGPGVSAGGRNTGELFF,TGTGCCGGTCCTGGAGTTTCGGCCGGGGGGAGGAACACCGGGGAGCTGTTTTTT
13,TRBV6-5,NA,TRBJ1-2,NA,CASRQTDHYGYTF,TGTGCCAGCAGACAGACAGATCACTATGGCTACACCTTC
12,TRBV2,NA,TRBJ1-5,NA,CASSPGGQPQHF,TGTGCCAGCAGCCCGGGGGGTCAGCCCCAGCATTTT
16,TRBV19,NA,TRBJ1-2,NA,CASSTQLPGPVHGYTF,TGTGCCAGTAGTACCCAGCTTCCGGGACCCGTACATGGCTACACCTTC
16,TRBV7-9,NA,TRBJ2-7,TRBD2,CASSLPIGTSGYEQYF,TGTGCCAGCAGCTTACCTATTGGGACTAGCGGCTACGAGCAGTACTTC
13,TRBV7-9,NA,TRBJ1-1,TRBD1,CASSLSLDREAFF,TGTGCCAGCAGCTTATCATTGGACAGGGAAGCTTTCTTT
14,TRBV5-1,NA,TRBJ2-2,NA,CASSLGGRIGELFF,TGCGCCAGCAGCTTGGGAGGTCGAATCGGGGAGCTGTTTTTT
16,TRBV4-3,NA,TRBJ1-3,NA,CASSQGSGGGGNTIYF,TGCGCCAGCAGCCAAGGGTCGGGGGGCGGTGGAAACACCATATATTTT
14,TRBV30,NA,TRBJ2-5,NA,CAWTQPGLGGTQYF,TGTGCCTGGACTCAACCAGGCCTCGGGGGGACCCAGTACTTC
13,TRBV18,NA,TRBJ1-1,NA,CASSPVENTEAFF,TGTGCCAGCTCACCAGTAGAGAACACTGAAGCTTTCTTT
13,TRBV2,few,TRBJ1-1,NA,CASTPDLNTEAFF,TGTGCCAGCACACCGGATCTGAACACTGAAGCTTTCTTT
14,TRBV5-5,once,TRBJ2-1,NA,CASSLVSMRQEEFF,TGTGCCAGCAGCTTGGTCTCCATGAGACAGGAGGAGTTCTTC
13,TRBV6-6,NA,TRBJ1-2,NA,CASSYGAEGGYTF,TGTGCCAGCAGTTACGGCGCGGAGGGGGGCTACACCTTC
16,TRBV5-4,once,TRBJ2-3,NA,CASSLARGAQIDTQYF,TGTGCCAGCAGCTTGGCGAGGGGGGCCCAGATCGATACGCAGTATTTT
12,TRBV30,NA,TRBJ1-2,TRBD1,CAGAGGTYGYTF,TGTGCCGGCGCAGGGGGGACCTATGGCTACACCTTC
15,TRBV5-1,NA,TRBJ2-3,NA,CASGYTGGVPDTQYF,TGCGCCAGCGGATACACGGGGGGCGTCCCAGATACGCAGTATTTT
14,TRBV15,NA,TRBJ1-5,NA,CATSVERSNQPQHF,TGTGCCACCAGCGTAGAGAGATCTAATCAGCCCCAGCATTTT
13,TRBV5-1,NA,TRBJ2-7,NA,CASSLPMAYEQYF,TGCGCCAGCAGCTTGCCGATGGCCTACGAGCAGTACTTC
16,TRBV7-2,NA,TRBJ1-3,TRBD1,CASSYDRDYSGNTIYF,TGTGCCAGCAGCTATGACAGGGACTACTCTGGAAACACCATATATTTT
14,TRBV5-6,NA,TRBJ1-5,NA,CASSLGTGNQPQHF,TGTGCCAGCAGCTTGGGTACCGGGAATCAGCCCCAGCATTTT